The next 28 T cell receptor beta chains were all read from a single sample in a study of regulatory T cells in long-lasting Graves disease. Researchers made TCR beta libraries by using iRepertoire HTBI primers and running Arm-PCR on CDR3 regions. MiXCR, run by TCRdb on the multiplex PCR reads, gives a single entry per CDR3 protein. The sample records 550,000 to 650,000 distinct CDR3 sequences, around 15% being singletons. The sample's time point: newly diagnosed GD, antithyroid drugs for less than 3 months. The TCR library was made from RNA extracted from PBMCs. Separately, the same data were catalogued under a study of T cells in Graves' hyperthyroidism and ophthalmopathy.

Sample: peripheral blood mononuclear cells (PBMCs), taken at new diagnosis, from a patient treated with antithyroid drugs. The receptor source for this set is a man in his late teens or twenties with Graves disease.

The V and J genes are TRBV3-1 and TRBJ2-5; 15 nucleotides match TRBD2. The trim removed 4 bases at V and 2 bases at J, leaving 8 bases unmatched. The CDR3 extends over 18 amino acids. CDR1 is LGHDT, CDR2 YNNKEL, per germline (reference sequence). The CDR3 reads CASSPTGLAGGGQETQYF. The DNA of the CDR3 is TGTGCCAGCAGCCCAACTGGACTAGCGGGAGGGGGACAAGAGACCCAGTACTTC.

The chain uses TRBV3-1 and TRBJ2-1; D call uncertain. V lost 4 bases and J lost 7, with 11 bases in between. The CDR3 runs to 13 residues. CDR1 and CDR2 from the germline V gene are LGHDT and YNNKEL (reference sequence). CDR3 protein: CASSLGFGNEQFF. As DNA, the CDR3 is TGTGCCAGCAGCCTGGGATTTGGAAATGAGCAGTTCTTC.

The rearrangement uses TRBV6-4 and TRBJ1-1; weak D call: TRBD1 (6 bases). The CDR3 runs 13 residues. The V gene's germline CDR1 is MRHNA and CDR2 SNTAGT. Trimming removed 4 bases at V and 0 bases at J, with 6 bases between. CDR3 residues: CASSGDMNTEAFF. CDR3 nucleotide sequence: TGTGCCAGCAGTGGGGACATGAACACTGAAGCTTTCTTT.

This clonotype occurred many times. The rearrangement uses TRBV11-2 and TRBJ2-4; D is uncertain. V was shortened by 5 bases and J by 6 bases, with 8 bases between the two germline ends. Germline CDR1 reads SGHAT; CDR2 reads FQNNGV. The CDR3 loop spans 12 amino acids. The CDR3 protein is CASSPESNIQYF. The CDR3 DNA follows: TGTGCCAGCAGCCCCGAGTCAAACATTCAGTACTTC.

This clonotype occurred many times. The chain recombines TRBV12-3 or TRBV12-4 with TRBJ1-3; maybe TRBD1 (5 bases). Trimming pared 4 bases from V and 4 bases from J, leaving 17 bases between. The CDR3 totals 16 residues. The CDR3: CASSWGPQVGGNTIYF. CDR3 sequence (DNA): TGTGCCAGCAGTTGGGGCCCCCAAGTGGGAGGAAACACCATATATTTT.

This clonotype came up many times. This chain joins TRBV20-1 and TRBJ2-7, with 8 positions matching TRBD2. This CDR3 comprises 13 residues. Trimming at V came to 1 base and at J to 3 bases, leaving 2 bases not matched to a gene. Germline CDR1 reads DFQATT; CDR2 reads SNEGSKA (reference sequence). DNA of the CDR3: TGCAGTGCTAGAGTTGCGGGGGGCTACGAGCAGTACTTC. Translation: CSARVAGGYEQYF.

This clonotype was seen only a few times. CDR3 in DNA: TGTGCCAGCAGTTCTACGGGATTCCTCTCCTACGAGCAGTACTTC. Translating it yields CASSSTGFLSYEQYF. The chain employs TRBV7-9 and TRBJ2-7, with D tentatively TRBD2 (5 bases). Germline CDR1 is SEHNR and CDR2 is FQNEAQ (reference sequence). CDR3 length: 15 residues. The V end was cut by 6 bases, the J end by 0 bases, with 15 bases between.

This clonotype was counted ten times or more. This chain links TRBV28 with TRBJ2-3, with D unclear. Trimming stripped 5 bases from V and 0 bases from J, with 12 bases between. Germline V CDR1 and CDR2: MDHEN, SYDVKM. The CDR3 covers 15 residues. CDR3 coding DNA: TGTGCCAGCAGTCCTCTACTAACTAGCACAGATACGCAGTATTTT. Translation gives CASSPLLTSTDTQYF.

This rearrangement joins TRBV18 to TRBJ2-7, with 7 bases that match TRBD2. Trimming removed 1 base from V and 6 bases from J; junction bases left unmatched: 6. The CDR3 totals 14 residues. Per the germline V gene, CDR1 is KGHSH and CDR2 is LQKENI. The CDR3 loop reads CASSPREGNSEQYF. The DNA of the CDR3 is TGTGCCAGCTCACCACGGGAGGGAAACTCCGAGCAGTACTTC.

This clonotype was observed many times. In DNA form, the CDR3 reads TGTGCCAGCAGAAGCGGGAGGGAGTACAATGAGCAGTTCTTC. Residues: CASRSGREYNEQFF. V gene TRBV12-3 or TRBV12-4 combines with J gene TRBJ2-1; 10 positions agree with TRBD2. The CDR3 consists of 14 residues. V dropped 6 bases and J dropped 4; count of bases not matched to a gene: 3.

This clonotype has a handful of counts. The rearrangement joins TRBV6-5 to TRBJ2-1, with 7 bases matching TRBD2. The germline V gene encodes CDR1 MNHEY and CDR2 SVGAGI. This CDR3 is built from 16 residues. V was clipped by 0 bases and J by 8 bases; unmatched bases: 10. CDR3 sequence reads: CASSYSVLAAFYEQFF. The CDR3 nucleotides are TGTGCCAGCAGTTACTCGGTTCTAGCGGCCTTCTATGAGCAGTTCTTC.

This clonotype was recorded at least ten times. The chain uses TRBV20-1 and TRBJ1-1; a weak D match, TRBD1 (6 bases). The germline CDR1 and CDR2 sequences are DFQATT and SNEGSKA (reference sequence). The CDR3 extends over 16 amino acids. V was shortened by 1 base and J by 0 bases, with 15 bases between the two germline ends. The CDR3 region is CSARVRQASMNTEAFF. The CDR3 region has the DNA TGCAGTGCTAGAGTTCGACAGGCTAGCATGAACACTGAAGCTTTCTTT.

This clonotype was seen ten or more times. The chain recombines TRBV6-1 with TRBJ2-6; the D gene is possibly TRBD1 (6 bases). Per the germline V gene, CDR1 is MNHNS and CDR2 is SASEGT. Trimming stripped 3 bases from V and 3 bases from J, with 15 bases between. This CDR3 is 17 amino acids long. CDR3 protein: CASSEQGMGFGANVLTF. DNA for the CDR3: TGTGCCAGCAGTGAGCAGGGGATGGGCTTTGGGGCCAACGTCCTGACTTTC.

This clonotype appeared a few times. The V call is TRBV27, the J call TRBJ2-7, with TRBD2 as a possible D gene (6 bases). V dropped 4 bases and J dropped 4 bases, with 14 bases sitting between them. The CDR3 is 14 amino acids. Germline values: CDR1 MNHEY, CDR2 SMNVEV (reference sequence). CDR3 in amino acids: CASSSRGNFYEQYF. The CDR3, as DNA: TGTGCCAGCAGTTCCCGGGGGAATTTTTACGAGCAGTACTTC.

J is TRBJ1-2 and V is TRBV12-3 or TRBV12-4, with 7 bases identical to TRBD1. J lost 4 bases, V lost 2 bases, and 10 bases had no gene match. This CDR3 comprises 16 residues. The DNA for the CDR3 is TGTGCCAGCAGTTTAAAGGGAGCCGACAGGGTCTATGGCTACACCTTC. This translates into CASSLKGADRVYGYTF.

This clonotype was seen more than once but under ten times. The genes are TRBV5-1 and TRBJ2-3; D ambiguous. This CDR3 region has 15 residues. Germline values: CDR1 SGHRS, CDR2 YFSETQ. Trimming shortened V by 7 bases and J by 3 bases, and 18 bases separated the two germline ends. The DNA of the CDR3 is TGCGCCAGCCTCTCCGAGACTTCAAGTACAGATACGCAGTATTTT. It encodes CASLSETSSTDTQYF.

This clonotype was picked up many times. The chain carries TRBV3-1 and TRBJ1-2; tentative D call: TRBD1 (5 bases). Trimming left V 6 bases short and J 8 bases short, with 16 bases between. Germline CDR1 is LGHDT and CDR2 is YNNKEL (reference sequence). The CDR3 has 13 residues. CDR3 nucleotides: TGTGCCAGCAGGACAGAAGGCGCTGGGGGCTACACCTTC. It yields the protein CASRTEGAGGYTF.

CDR3 sequence reads: CSVSDPWTSNYGYTF. The CDR3, as DNA: TGCAGCGTCTCGGACCCCTGGACGTCTAACTATGGCTACACCTTC. The J gene is TRBJ1-2, the V gene TRBV29-1; D call uncertain. The CDR3 spans 15 residues. The germline V gene has CDR1 SQVTM and CDR2 ANQGSEA. Trimming took off 6 bases at V and 0 bases at J, with 17 bases between the two ends.

This clonotype was recorded many times. The chain has TRBV18 and TRBJ2-1; 14 bases map to TRBD2. This CDR3 has 17 amino acids. Germline CDR1 KGHSH, CDR2 LQKENI. V was pared by 3 bases and J by 9 bases, with 10 bases of the junction left unmatched. CDR3 loop: CASSPGTSGSGLSEQFF. The CDR3 DNA follows: TGTGCCAGCTCACCCGGGACTAGCGGGAGCGGGCTCAGTGAGCAGTTCTTC.

This clonotype was observed a few times. This chain links TRBV7-9 with TRBJ2-2, with 7 positions matching TRBD2. Germline V gene data show CDR1 as SEHNR and CDR2 as FQNEAQ (reference sequence). This CDR3 has 15 amino acids. After removal of 3 bases from V and 6 bases from J, the junction contained 7 bases not matched to a gene. CDR3 DNA: TGTGCCAGCAGCTTTGCGGGGAGGGCGGCCGGGGAGCTGTTTTTT. Amino acids: CASSFAGRAAGELFF.

This chain links TRBV6-2 or TRBV6-3 with TRBJ2-1, with a tentative D call TRBD1 (5 bases). V dropped 2 bases and J dropped 8 bases, with 16 bases sitting between them. Germline lookup yields CDR1 MNHEY and CDR2 SVGEGT. The length of the CDR3 is 15 residues. CDR3 in amino acids: CASSYEPSGYHEQFF. CDR3 DNA: TGTGCCAGCAGTTACGAGCCTTCAGGGTACCATGAGCAGTTCTTC.

This rearrangement joins TRBV5-1 to TRBJ1-2, with D unclear. The CDR3 spans 13 residues. Germline V gene lookup returns CDR1 SGHRS and CDR2 YFSETQ. V lost 0 bases, J lost 3 bases, and 6 bases lay in between. In nucleotides, the CDR3 is TGCGCCAGCAGCTTGGGGGAACACTATGGCTACACCTTC. Protein: CASSLGEHYGYTF.

This clonotype was seen ten or more times. The genes are TRBV12-3 or TRBV12-4 and TRBJ2-1; the match to TRBD2 covers 11 bases. This CDR3 is 15 amino acids long. J lost 10 bases, V lost 6 bases, and 11 bases had no gene match. CDR3 nucleotide sequence: TGTGCCAGCAGCGCCACTAGCGGGAGAATTGCGGAGCAGTTCTTC. Translated: CASSATSGRIAEQFF.

The V call is TRBV19, the J call TRBJ2-1, with D unclear. Germline V gene lookup returns CDR1 LNHDA and CDR2 SQIVND (reference sequence). V was trimmed by 5 bases and J by 11 bases, leaving 10 bases between them. CDR3 size: 11 residues. CDR3 nucleotides: TGTGCCAGTAGTCCGGGCGGTCAGCAGTTCTTC. Protein sequence: CASSPGGQQFF.

This clonotype was picked up a small number of times. The rearrangement joins TRBV30 to TRBJ2-7; 8 bases line up with TRBD2. The germline V gene has CDR1 GTSNPN and CDR2 SVGIG (reference sequence). The junction had 6 bases not matched to a gene; V was cut back by 3 bases and J by 2 bases. This CDR3 region has 14 residues. The CDR3 protein is CAWRLHSGTYEQYF. Written as DNA, the CDR3 is TGTGCCTGGAGGCTTCATAGCGGGACCTACGAGCAGTACTTC.

This chain uses TRBV2 with TRBJ2-7; perhaps TRBD2 as D (6 bases). Germline V gene sequence: CDR1 SNHLY, CDR2 FYNNEI. V lost 4 bases and J 6 bases, leaving 13 bases between the germline ends. There are 13 residues in the CDR3. The CDR3 DNA reads as TGTGCCAGCAGTGGCATGCGGGGCCGCGAGCAGTACTTC. Translation gives CASSGMRGREQYF.

This sequence joins TRBV9 and TRBJ2-7; D could derive from TRBD1 or TRBD2 (6 bases each). V was shortened by 3 bases and J by 7 bases, with 20 bases between the two germline ends. The CDR3 contains 15 residues. The V gene's germline CDR1 is SGDLS and CDR2 YYNGEE. The CDR3 protein is CASSGGDTPTIEQYF. The DNA of the CDR3 is TGTGCCAGCAGCGGGGGGGACACCCCTACTATAGAGCAGTACTTC.

The J gene is TRBJ2-7, the V gene TRBV11-3; no definite D call. Germline V gene lookup returns CDR1 SGHNT and CDR2 YENEEA. There are 12 residues in the CDR3. Trimming pared 5 bases from V and 4 bases from J, leaving 9 bases between. As DNA, the CDR3 is TGTGCCAGCAGCCACCTGGGGTACGAGCAGTACTTC. Translating it yields CASSHLGYEQYF.